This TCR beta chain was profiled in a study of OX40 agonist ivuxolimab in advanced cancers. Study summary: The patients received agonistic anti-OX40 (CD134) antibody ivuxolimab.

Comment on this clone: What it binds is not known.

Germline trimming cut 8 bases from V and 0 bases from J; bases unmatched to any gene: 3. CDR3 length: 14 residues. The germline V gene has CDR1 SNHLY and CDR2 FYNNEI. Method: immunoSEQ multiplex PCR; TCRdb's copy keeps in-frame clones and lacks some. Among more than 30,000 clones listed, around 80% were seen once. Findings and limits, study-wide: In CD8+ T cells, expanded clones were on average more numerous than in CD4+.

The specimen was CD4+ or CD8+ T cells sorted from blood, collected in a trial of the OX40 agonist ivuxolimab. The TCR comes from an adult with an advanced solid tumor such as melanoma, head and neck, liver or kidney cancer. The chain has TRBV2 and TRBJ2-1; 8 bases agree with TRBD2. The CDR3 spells CASERERSYNEQFF. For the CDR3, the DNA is TGTGCCAGCGAGCGGGAGCGCTCCTACAATGAGCAGTTCTTC.